This T cell receptor (beta chain) comes out of a study of shared clonotypes between healthy human individuals. V lost 5 bases to trimming and J lost 4 bases, with 13 bases between them. Germline CDR1 and CDR2: MNHNS and SASEGT. This CDR3 spans 14 amino acids. The study's findings and limits: The study sampled only blood, and tissue repertoires likely differ. What limited the represented genetic and exposure-history diversity was the small number of donors. Estimated richness was generally greater in naive than memory subsets.

Concerning this clone: Its cognate antigen is unknown.

The method was immunoSEQ multiplex PCR; TCRdb's version includes in-frame clones alone and lacks a portion of them. The table includes about 2 million clones, 85% to 95% detected once. The sequence was obtained from a man between 18 and 35 years old in good health. The genes are TRBV6-1 and TRBJ2-3; possibly TRBD2 for D (6 bases). Input material: naive CD4+ T cells sorted from blood. The subset was: CD45RA+ positively selected. CDR3 protein: CASSKAGISDTQYF. The CDR3 bases are TGTGCCAGCAGTAAGGCGGGGATCTCAGATACGCAGTATTTT.